The 20 T cell receptor beta chains below all came from one sample that was sequenced in a study of blood T cell repertoires in COVID-19. Clones were sequenced by immunoSEQ multiplex PCR, and TCRdb holds only the in-frame ones, with some missing. The repertoire consists of around 29,000 clones, with about 90% occurring once and the leading ten covering 9.3%. The sample comprised peripheral blood. These receptors originate from a human donor in a cohort sampled during active COVID-19.

The chain has TRBV5-6 and TRBJ2-7, with 8 nucleotides matching TRBD1. The germline V gene has CDR1 SGHDT and CDR2 YYEEEE. V lost 3 bases and J lost 6; bases outside the gene matches: 14. CDR3 length: 16 residues. CDR3 sequence (DNA): TGTGCCAGCAGCTCGAAGGCCGGGACAGGTATATCCGAGCAGTACTTC. Residues: CASSSKAGTGISEQYF.

This clone was observed a few times. J is TRBJ2-3 and V is TRBV11-2, with 7 bases that match TRBD1. The CDR3 runs 18 residues. The ends lost 7 bases at V and 0 bases at J; junction bases unmatched: 16. Germline V gene sequence: CDR1 SGHAT, CDR2 FQNNGV. CDR3 bases: TGTGCCAGCACCAAAGACCTGGGACAGATAACTAGCACAGATACGCAGTATTTT. The encoded protein is CASTKDLGQITSTDTQYF.

The chain uses TRBV6-5 and TRBJ2-7, with D perhaps TRBD2 (5 bases). CDR3 length: 14 residues. Germline assignment: CDR1 MNHEY and CDR2 SVGAGI. The V end was cut by 7 bases, the J end by 4 bases, with 17 bases between. CDR3 residues: CASNLDWKGYEQYF. The DNA for the CDR3 is TGTGCCAGCAATCTGGACTGGAAAGGGTACGAGCAGTACTTC.

This chain joins TRBV27 and TRBJ1-5, with D uncertain. From germline, CDR1 is MNHEY and CDR2 SMNVEV (reference sequence). Between the trimmed V and J ends, which lost 3 bases and 4 bases, there was a span of 4 bases. This CDR3 has 12 residues. Here the CDR3 DNA reads TGTGCCAGCAGTTTCCTAAATCAGCCCCAGCATTTT. Its protein is CASSFLNQPQHF.

J is TRBJ2-2 and V is TRBV5-1; D is unclear. The V gene lost 5 bases and the J gene lost 1 base, with 3 bases spanning the gap. CDR3 length: 12 amino acids. Germline V gene data show CDR1 as SGHRS and CDR2 as YFSETQ. The CDR3 DNA follows: TGCGCCAGCAGACTGAACACCGGGGAGCTGTTTTTT. Its translation: CASRLNTGELFF.

The V call is TRBV7-9, the J call TRBJ2-2; 12 positions agree with TRBD2. Germline values: CDR1 SEHNR, CDR2 FQNEAQ (reference sequence). With 5 bases clipped from V and 4 bases from J, the junction kept 2 bases outside the gene matches. CDR3 length: 15 amino acids. The CDR3 DNA reads as TGTGCCAGCAGCCCGACTAGCGGGAGCACCGGGGAGCTGTTTTTT. As protein: CASSPTSGSTGELFF.

The chain is built from TRBV5-1 and TRBJ2-2; 10 positions agree with TRBD2. Per germline, CDR1 SGHRS and CDR2 YFSETQ. J was trimmed by 3 bases and V by 5 bases; bases with no gene match: 4. The CDR3 runs 15 residues. The CDR3 bases are TGCGCCAGCAGGCCAGCGGGAGGGGACACCGGGGAGCTGTTTTTT. Amino acid sequence: CASRPAGGDTGELFF.

This chain joins TRBV28 and TRBJ1-1; D is undetermined. V lost 10 bases and J lost 0, with 9 bases in between. CDR1 is MDHEN, CDR2 SYDVKM, per germline. The CDR3 spans 12 residues. DNA of the CDR3: TGTGCCACCCAAACAGTGAACACTGAAGCTTTCTTT. The encoded protein is CATQTVNTEAFF.

The rearrangement links TRBV15 to TRBJ2-7, with a tentative D call TRBD2 (6 bases). V shed 5 bases and J shed 0 bases, with 8 bases lying between them. Germline V CDR1 and CDR2: LNHNV, YYDKDF (reference sequence). This CDR3 region has 13 residues. The CDR3, as DNA: TGTGCCACCAGCGGAGGGGCCTCCTACGAGCAGTACTTC. Translating it yields CATSGGASYEQYF.

The chain uses TRBV9 and TRBJ2-3, with TRBD2 identical over 7 bases. This CDR3 has 13 residues. Germline V gene data show CDR1 as SGDLS and CDR2 as YYNGEE. Trimming cost V 3 bases and J 5 bases; bases outside gene matches: 3. The CDR3 nucleotides read TGTGCCAGCAGCGGGACTAGTAAAGATACGCAGTATTTT. This encodes CASSGTSKDTQYF.

This sequence joins TRBV5-1 and TRBJ1-4; 11 bases are shared with TRBD1. The V segment lost 4 bases and the J segment 4 bases; nucleotides outside the gene matches: 9. Germline loops: CDR1 SGHRS, CDR2 YFSETQ. This CDR3 region has 17 residues. The CDR3 coding sequence is TGCGCCAGCAGCGATGGGACAGGGGGTTTGGGTAATGAAAAACTGTTTTTT. It is translated as CASSDGTGGLGNEKLFF.

CDR3 sequence (DNA): TGCGCCAGCAGCGCCGGACAGGGTGGGATGAACACTGAAGCTTTCTTT. Its protein is CASSAGQGGMNTEAFF. The chain links TRBV5-1 to TRBJ1-1; 8 bases are a match to TRBD1. The V gene end was trimmed by 4 bases and the J gene end by 0 bases; junction bases not matched to a gene: 8. Germline V CDR1 and CDR2: SGHRS, YFSETQ. CDR3 length equals 16 residues.

This clone was found once. This chain connects TRBV15 to TRBJ2-2; 10 nucleotides line up with TRBD1. V shed 8 bases, J shed 5 bases, and the junction held 5 bases outside the gene matches. CDR3 length equals 14 residues. Per the germline V gene, CDR1 is LNHNV and CDR2 is YYDKDF (reference sequence). CDR3 sequence reads: CATGTGDRTGELFF. The CDR3 DNA sequence: TGTGCCACCGGGACAGGGGATAGGACCGGGGAGCTGTTTTTT.

The rearrangement joins TRBV6-2 or TRBV6-3 to TRBJ2-1; 13 positions agree with TRBD2. CDR1 and CDR2 (germline): MNHEY, SVGEGT. There are 15 residues in the CDR3. V shed 5 bases, J shed 8 bases, and the junction held 6 bases outside the gene matches. CDR3 DNA: TGTGCCAGCAGTCACGGGACTAGCGGGGTTGATGAGCAGTTCTTC. Its translation: CASSHGTSGVDEQFF.

The chain joins TRBV6-6 to TRBJ1-5, with D possibly TRBD1 on 5 matching bases. Between the trimmed V and J ends, which lost 5 bases and 0 bases, there was a span of 17 bases. Germline V gene lookup returns CDR1 MNHNY and CDR2 SVGAGI (reference sequence). There are 17 residues in the CDR3. CDR3 bases: TGTGCCAGCAGTCGGACGGGGACTTCTCCTAGCAATCAGCCCCAGCATTTT. It encodes CASSRTGTSPSNQPQHF.

The V gene is TRBV4-1, the J gene TRBJ2-1, with D tentatively TRBD1 (5 bases). Trimming left V 5 bases short and J 5 bases short, with 13 bases between. Germline V gene data show CDR1 as MGHRA and CDR2 as YSYEKL. This CDR3 is built from 14 residues. As DNA, the CDR3 is TGCGCCAGCAGCGGGGCAGGGTGGGACAATGAGCAGTTCTTC. This translates into CASSGAGWDNEQFF.

This sequence joins TRBV5-1 and TRBJ2-2; maybe TRBD2 (7 bases). Trimming removed 1 base at V and 1 base at J, with 14 bases between. Per germline, CDR1 SGHRS and CDR2 YFSETQ. This CDR3 has 17 amino acids. CDR3 residues: CASSLFRGAGNTGELFF. The CDR3 nucleotides read TGCGCCAGCAGCTTGTTTCGGGGGGCCGGGAACACCGGGGAGCTGTTTTTT.

This clone was observed a handful of times. The chain uses TRBV27 and TRBJ1-6; D may be TRBD1 (5 bases). Germline V CDR1 and CDR2: MNHEY, SMNVEV (reference sequence). This CDR3 is 17 amino acids long. Between the trimmed V and J ends, which lost 3 bases and 4 bases, there was a span of 16 bases. DNA for the CDR3: TGTGCCAGCAGTTTTCCGCGGGGGGGACGTTATAATTCACCCCTCCACTTT. Its protein product is CASSFPRGGRYNSPLHF.

The chain couples TRBV29-1 to TRBJ2-4; D is perhaps TRBD2 (5 bases). V lost 7 bases, J lost 0 bases, and 16 bases lay in between. Germline V CDR1 and CDR2: SQVTM, ANQGSEA. The CDR3 covers 15 residues. The CDR3 sequence is CSAPSVGIAKNIQYF. The CDR3, as DNA: TGCAGCGCCCCCTCCGTCGGGATAGCCAAAAACATTCAGTACTTC.

This clone was observed a handful of times. V and J are TRBV20-1 and TRBJ1-1, with a possible D match to TRBD1 (6 bases). In germline, CDR1 is DFQATT, CDR2 SNEGSKA (reference sequence). The CDR3 consists of 11 residues. CDR3 nucleotides: TGCAGGGGATATCAGGGGACTGAAGCTTTCTTT. Its translation: CRGYQGTEAFF.